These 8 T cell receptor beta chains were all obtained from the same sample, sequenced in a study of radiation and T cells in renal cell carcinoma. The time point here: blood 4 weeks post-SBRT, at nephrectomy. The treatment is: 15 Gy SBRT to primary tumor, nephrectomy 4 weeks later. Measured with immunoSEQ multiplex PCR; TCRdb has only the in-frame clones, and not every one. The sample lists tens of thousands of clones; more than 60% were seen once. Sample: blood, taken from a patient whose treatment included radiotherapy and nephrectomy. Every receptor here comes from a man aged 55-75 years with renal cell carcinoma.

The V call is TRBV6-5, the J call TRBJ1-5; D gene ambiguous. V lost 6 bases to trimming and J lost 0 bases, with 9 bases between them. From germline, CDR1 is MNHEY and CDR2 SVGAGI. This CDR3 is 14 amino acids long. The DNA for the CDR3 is TGTGCCAGCAGGTTCAGGTATAGCAATCAGCCCCAGCATTTT. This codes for CASRFRYSNQPQHF.

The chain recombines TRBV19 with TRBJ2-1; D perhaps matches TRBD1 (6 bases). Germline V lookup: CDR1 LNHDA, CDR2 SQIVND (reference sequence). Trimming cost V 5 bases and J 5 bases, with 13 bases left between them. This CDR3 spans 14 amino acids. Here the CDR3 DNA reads TGTGCCAGTAGTTTATACGGGACAAACAATGAGCAGTTCTTC. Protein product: CASSLYGTNNEQFF.

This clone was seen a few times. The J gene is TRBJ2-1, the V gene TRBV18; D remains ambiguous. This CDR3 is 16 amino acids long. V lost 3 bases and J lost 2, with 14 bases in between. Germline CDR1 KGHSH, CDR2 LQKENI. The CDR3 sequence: CASSPVGGGTYNEQFF. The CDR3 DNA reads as TGTGCCAGCTCACCCGTCGGCGGCGGTACCTACAATGAGCAGTTCTTC.

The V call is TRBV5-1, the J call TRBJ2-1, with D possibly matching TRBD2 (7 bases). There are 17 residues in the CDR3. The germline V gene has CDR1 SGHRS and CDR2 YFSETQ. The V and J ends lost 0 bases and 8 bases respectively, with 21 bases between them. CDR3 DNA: TGCGCCAGCAGCTTGGCCTTCCGGGGGGCTAGCGTGGATGAGCAGTTCTTC. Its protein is CASSLAFRGASVDEQFF.

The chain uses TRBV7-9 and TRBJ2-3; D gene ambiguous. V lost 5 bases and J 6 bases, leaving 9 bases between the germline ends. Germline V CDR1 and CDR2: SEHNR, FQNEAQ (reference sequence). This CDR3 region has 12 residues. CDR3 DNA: TGTGCCAGCAGCCCGAGGCGCGATACGCAGTATTTT. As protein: CASSPRRDTQYF.

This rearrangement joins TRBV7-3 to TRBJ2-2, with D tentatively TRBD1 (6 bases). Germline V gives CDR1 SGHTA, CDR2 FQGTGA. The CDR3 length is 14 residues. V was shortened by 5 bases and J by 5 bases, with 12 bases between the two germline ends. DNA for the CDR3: TGTGCCAGCAGCAAGGACAGAGCTACCGGGGAGCTGTTTTTT. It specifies CASSKDRATGELFF.

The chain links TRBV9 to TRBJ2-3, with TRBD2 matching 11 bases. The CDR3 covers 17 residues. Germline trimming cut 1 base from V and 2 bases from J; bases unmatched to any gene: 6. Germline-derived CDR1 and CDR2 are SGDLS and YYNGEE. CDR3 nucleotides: TGTGCCAGCAGCGTACCGCTAGCGGGGGGAACCACAGATACGCAGTATTTT. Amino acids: CASSVPLAGGTTDTQYF.

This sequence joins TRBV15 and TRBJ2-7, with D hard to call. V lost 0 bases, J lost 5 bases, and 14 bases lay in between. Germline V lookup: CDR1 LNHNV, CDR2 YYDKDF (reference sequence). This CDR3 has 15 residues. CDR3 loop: CATSRDRTAFHEQYF. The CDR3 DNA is TGTGCCACCAGCAGAGATCGGACGGCCTTCCACGAGCAGTACTTC.